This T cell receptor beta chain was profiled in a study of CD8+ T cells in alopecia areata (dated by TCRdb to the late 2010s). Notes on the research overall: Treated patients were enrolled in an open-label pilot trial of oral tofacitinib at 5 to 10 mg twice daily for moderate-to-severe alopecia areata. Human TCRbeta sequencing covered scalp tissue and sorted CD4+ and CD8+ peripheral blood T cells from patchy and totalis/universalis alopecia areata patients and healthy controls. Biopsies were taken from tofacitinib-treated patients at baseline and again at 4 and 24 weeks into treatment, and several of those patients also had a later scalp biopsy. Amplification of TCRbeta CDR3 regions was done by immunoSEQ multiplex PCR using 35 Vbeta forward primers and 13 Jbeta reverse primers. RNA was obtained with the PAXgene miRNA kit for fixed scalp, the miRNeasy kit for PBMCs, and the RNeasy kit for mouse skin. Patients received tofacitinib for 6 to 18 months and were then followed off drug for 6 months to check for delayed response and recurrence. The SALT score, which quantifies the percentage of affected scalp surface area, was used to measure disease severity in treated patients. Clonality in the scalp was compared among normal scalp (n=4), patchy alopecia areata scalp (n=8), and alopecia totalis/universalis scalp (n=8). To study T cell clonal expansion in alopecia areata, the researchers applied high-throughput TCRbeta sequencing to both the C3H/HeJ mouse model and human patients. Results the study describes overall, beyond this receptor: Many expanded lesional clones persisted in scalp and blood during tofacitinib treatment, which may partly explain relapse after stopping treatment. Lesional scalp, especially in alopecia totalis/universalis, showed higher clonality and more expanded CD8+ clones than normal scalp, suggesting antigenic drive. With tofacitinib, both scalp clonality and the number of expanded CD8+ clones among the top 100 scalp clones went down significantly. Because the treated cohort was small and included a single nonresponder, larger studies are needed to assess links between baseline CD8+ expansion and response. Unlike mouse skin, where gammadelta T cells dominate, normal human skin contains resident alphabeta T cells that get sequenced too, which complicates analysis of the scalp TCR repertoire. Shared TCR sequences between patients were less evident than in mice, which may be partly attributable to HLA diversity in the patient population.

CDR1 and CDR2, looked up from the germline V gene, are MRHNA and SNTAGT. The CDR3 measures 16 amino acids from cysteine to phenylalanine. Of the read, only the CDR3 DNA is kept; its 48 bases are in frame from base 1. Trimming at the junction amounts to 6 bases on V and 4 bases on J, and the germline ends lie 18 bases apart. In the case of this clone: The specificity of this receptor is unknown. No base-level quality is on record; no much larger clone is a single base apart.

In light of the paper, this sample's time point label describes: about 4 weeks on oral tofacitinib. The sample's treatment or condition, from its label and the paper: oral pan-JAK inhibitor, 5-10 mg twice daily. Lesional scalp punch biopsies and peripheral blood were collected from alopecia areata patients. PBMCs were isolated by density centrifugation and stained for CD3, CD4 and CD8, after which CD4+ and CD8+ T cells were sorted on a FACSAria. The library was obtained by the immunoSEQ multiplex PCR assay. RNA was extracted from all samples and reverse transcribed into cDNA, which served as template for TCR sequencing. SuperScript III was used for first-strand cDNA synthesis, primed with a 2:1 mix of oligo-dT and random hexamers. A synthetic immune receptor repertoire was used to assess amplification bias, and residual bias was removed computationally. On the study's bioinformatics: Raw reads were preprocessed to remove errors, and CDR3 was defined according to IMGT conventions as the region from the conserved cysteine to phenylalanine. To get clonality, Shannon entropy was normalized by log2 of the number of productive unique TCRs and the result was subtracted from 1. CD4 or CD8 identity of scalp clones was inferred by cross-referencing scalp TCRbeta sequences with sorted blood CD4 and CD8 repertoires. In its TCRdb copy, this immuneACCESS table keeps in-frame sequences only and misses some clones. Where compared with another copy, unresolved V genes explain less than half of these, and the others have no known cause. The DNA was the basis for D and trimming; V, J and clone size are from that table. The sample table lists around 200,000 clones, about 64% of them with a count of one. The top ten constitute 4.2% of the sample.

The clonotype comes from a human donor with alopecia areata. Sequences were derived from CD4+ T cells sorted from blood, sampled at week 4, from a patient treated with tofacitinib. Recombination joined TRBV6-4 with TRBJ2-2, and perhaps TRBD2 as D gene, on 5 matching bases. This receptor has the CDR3 CASSFEGPPSTGELFF. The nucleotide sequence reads TGTGCCAGCAGCTTTGAGGGTCCACCTTCCACCGGGGAGCTGTTTTTT.